The 17 T cell receptor beta chains in this list originate from one sample, sequenced in a study of vaccination effects on CD4 cells after COVID-19. The antigens of these receptors remain unknown. TCRdb's table, derived via immunoSEQ multiplex PCR, lists solely in-frame clones and lacks some. Of tens of thousands of clones listed, around 85% are singletons. Following 10 days of culture, CD4+ T cells were isolated. Participants got two doses of BNT162b2 or mRNA-1273 vaccine. This specimen was CD4+ T cells from PBMCs cultured without peptide, taken after COVID-19 vaccination. These TCRs come from a human donor who received a COVID-19 vaccine.

This chain uses TRBV5-1 with TRBJ2-1, with TRBD1 identical over 10 bases. Germline-derived CDR1 and CDR2 are SGHRS and YFSETQ. With 3 bases clipped from V and 4 bases from J, the junction kept 7 bases outside the gene matches. The CDR3 has 16 residues. CDR3 sequence: CASSSGQGNAYNEQFF. Here the CDR3 DNA reads TGCGCCAGCAGCTCGGGACAGGGGAATGCTTACAATGAGCAGTTCTTC. Full variable domain (missing parts from reference TRBV5-1 and TRBJ2-1): KAGVTQTPRYLIKTRGQQVTLSCSPISGHRSVSWYQQTPGQGLQFLFEYFSETQRNKGNFPGRFSGRQFSNSRSEMNVSTLELGDSALYLCASSSGQGNAYNEQFFGPGTRLTVL.

The chain couples TRBV6-5 to TRBJ2-7; D is undetermined. The CDR3 totals 15 residues. V was pared by 0 bases and J by 0 bases, with 9 bases between. The germline V gene encodes CDR1 MNHEY and CDR2 SVGAGI. DNA of the CDR3: TGTGCCAGCAGTTACTCCGCGGACGACTCCTACGAGCAGTACGTC. Translating it yields CASSYSADDSYEQYV.

The chain couples TRBV27 to TRBJ2-5; D ambiguous. The V gene lost 5 bases and the J gene lost 1 base, with 8 bases spanning the gap. Looked up from germline, CDR1 is MNHEY and CDR2 is SMNVEV (reference sequence). The CDR3 loop spans 13 amino acids. CDR3 coding DNA: TGTGCCAGCAGTCCTCGTCGCCAAGAGACCCAGTACTTC. Protein: CASSPRRQETQYF.

The chain has TRBV10-2 and TRBJ2-1; D tentatively fits TRBD1 or TRBD2 (5 bases each). Germline-derived CDR1 and CDR2 are WSHSY and SAAADI. Trimming shortened V by 0 bases and J by 4 bases, and 19 bases separated the two germline ends. This CDR3 comprises 18 residues. The CDR3 spells CASSESTQSGHAYNEQFF. CDR3 nucleotides: TGCGCCAGCAGTGAGTCGACACAGTCGGGGCATGCTTACAATGAGCAGTTCTTC.

The rearrangement links TRBV6-5 to TRBJ1-1, with no clear D. The CDR3 covers 13 residues. Germline V CDR1 and CDR2: MNHEY, SVGAGI. The V end lost 7 bases, the J end lost 1 base, and 10 bases lay between the germline ends. The CDR3 sequence is CASTAPSNTEAFF. In DNA, the CDR3 is TGTGCCAGCACCGCCCCCTCGAACACTGAAGCTTTCTTT.

This clone was seen more than once but under ten times. The chain uses TRBV27 and TRBJ2-7; TRBD1 agrees at 7 bases. The CDR3 runs to 15 residues. Germline-derived CDR1 and CDR2 are MNHEY and SMNVEV (reference sequence). The trim removed 5 bases at V and 2 bases at J, leaving 9 bases unmatched. The CDR3 spells CASSPYPTGTYEQYV. The CDR3 DNA sequence: TGTGCCAGCAGTCCCTACCCGACAGGGACCTACGAGCAGTACGTC.

The chain combines TRBV29-1 with TRBJ1-5, with TRBD1 matching over 10 bases. This CDR3 region has 14 residues. V lost 6 bases and J lost 5; bases outside the gene matches: 7. Looked up from germline, CDR1 is SQVTM and CDR2 is ANQGSEA. This CDR3 reads CSVAGTGADQPQHF. The CDR3 nucleotides are TGCAGCGTGGCCGGGACAGGGGCTGATCAGCCCCAGCATTTT.

The chain employs TRBV6-5 and TRBJ2-2; D is perhaps TRBD1 (6 bases). V shed 3 bases and J shed 4 bases, with 9 bases lying between them. Germline-derived CDR1 and CDR2 are MNHEY and SVGAGI. The CDR3 has 14 residues. CDR3 loop: CASSYSRGTGELFF. The CDR3 nucleotides read TGTGCCAGCAGTTATTCCAGGGGCACCGGGGAGCTGTTTTTT.

The V gene is TRBV5-1, the J gene TRBJ2-1; no clear D gene. CDR1 SGHRS and CDR2 YFSETQ come from the germline V gene. V was clipped by 0 bases and J by 9 bases, with 10 bases between them. This CDR3 contains 13 residues. This CDR3 is CASSLVGIGEQFF. The CDR3 DNA is TGCGCCAGCAGCTTGGTAGGGATCGGTGAGCAGTTCTTC.

This rearrangement joins TRBV4-1 to TRBJ2-5; 14 bases align to TRBD2. Trimming at V came to 4 bases and at J to 5 bases, leaving 12 bases not matched to a gene. The germline CDR1 and CDR2 sequences are MGHRA and YSYEKL. CDR3 size: 18 residues. CDR3 sequence: CASSPGLAGGNLEETQYF. In nucleotides, the CDR3 is TGCGCCAGCAGCCCTGGACTAGCGGGGGGCAACCTTGAGGAGACCCAGTACTTC.

In this sample, this clone turned up a few times. The chain links TRBV30 to TRBJ1-6, with a possible D match to TRBD1 (5 bases). Trimming left V 2 bases short and J 10 bases short, with 15 bases between. The V gene's germline CDR1 is GTSNPN and CDR2 SVGIG (reference sequence). CDR3 length: 14 residues. The chain's CDR3 is CAWSRDDLKSPLHF. CDR3 nucleotides: TGTGCCTGGAGTCGGGACGACTTGAAATCACCCCTCCACTTT.

This chain links TRBV5-1 with TRBJ2-3, with 7 positions matching TRBD1. This CDR3 has 13 residues. Germline loops: CDR1 SGHRS, CDR2 YFSETQ. V gave up 6 bases and J gave up 5 bases; unmatched junction bases: 6. The chain's CDR3 is CASTKQGQDTQYF. CDR3 nucleotide sequence: TGCGCCAGCACCAAACAGGGGCAAGATACGCAGTATTTT.

This chain connects TRBV2 to TRBJ2-7; perhaps TRBD2 as D (7 bases). This CDR3 comprises 14 residues. The V end lost 7 bases, the J end lost 3 bases, and 16 bases lay between the germline ends. Germline V lookup: CDR1 SNHLY, CDR2 FYNNEI. CDR3 in amino acids: CASTFGGQIYEQYV. DNA for the CDR3: TGTGCCAGCACCTTCGGGGGGCAGATCTACGAGCAGTACGTC.

The gene calls are TRBV12-3 or TRBV12-4 and TRBJ2-4, with D tentatively TRBD2 (5 bases). Trimming took off 3 bases at V and 6 bases at J, with 6 bases between the two ends. The CDR3 runs 12 residues. The CDR3 nucleotides are TGTGCCAGCAGTTTTGAGGGAAACATTCAGTACTTC. Protein product: CASSFEGNIQYF.

V is TRBV24-1 and J is TRBJ2-3; 8 bases map to TRBD1. The germline V gene encodes CDR1 KGHDR and CDR2 SFDVKD. The CDR3 has 14 residues. J lost 0 bases, V lost 6 bases, and 1 base had no gene match. The CDR3 sequence is CATSWTGSTDTQYF. CDR3 nucleotide sequence: TGTGCCACCAGTTGGACAGGGAGCACAGATACGCAGTATTTT.

The chain couples TRBV4-3 to TRBJ2-7; TRBD2 is a possible D gene (6 bases). The CDR3 totals 18 residues. Trimming took off 0 bases at V and 5 bases at J, with 23 bases between the two ends. The germline V gene encodes CDR1 LGHNA and CDR2 YSLEER. The CDR3 DNA is TGCGCCAGCAGCCAAGATAGTGCTCGGGACTGGGTTTTGCACGAGCAGTACGTC. The encoded protein is CASSQDSARDWVLHEQYV.

The V gene is TRBV7-3, the J gene TRBJ2-2; the D is unclear. Trimming cost V 5 bases and J 0 bases, with 10 bases left between them. Germline V gene sequence: CDR1 SGHTA, CDR2 FQGTGA. There are 15 residues in the CDR3. CDR3 region: CASSPVGANTGELFF. In DNA form, the CDR3 reads TGTGCCAGCAGCCCCGTTGGGGCGAACACCGGGGAGCTGTTTTTT. Variable domain in full (rest from reference TRBV7-3 and TRBJ2-2): GAGVSQTPSNKVTEKGKYVELRCDPISGHTALYWYRQSLGQGPEFLIYFQGTGAADDSGLPNDRFFAVRPEGSVSTLKIQRTERGDSAVYLCASSPVGANTGELFFGEGSRLTVL.